The 6 T cell receptor beta chains listed next were all sequenced from one sample in a study of blood T cells in healthy people across ages. Primed by a sample-barcoded 5' primer and a J-beta primer mix, a second PCR proceeded for about 6 to 12 cycles. MiXCR was run by TCRdb on the 5' RACE reads, yielding one entry per CDR3 protein. Of roughly 1.5 million distinct CDR3 sequences listed, 35% to 45% are singletons. The sequenced sample consisted of blood. These receptor sequences come from a woman aged 18 to 35 in good health.

This clonotype was detected a few times. The chain has TRBV14 and TRBJ2-7; D remains unclear. Trimming took off 0 bases at V and 9 bases at J, with 15 bases between the two ends. Germline V gene lookup returns CDR1 SGHDN and CDR2 FVKESK. The CDR3 is 14 amino acids. The CDR3 here is CASSQDLTPWVQYF. CDR3 DNA: TGTGCCAGCAGCCAAGATCTTACACCCTGGGTGCAGTACTTC.

The V and J genes are TRBV5-6 and TRBJ1-2; D may be TRBD1 (6 bases). The V end was cut by 4 bases, the J end by 5 bases, with 21 bases between. There are 16 residues in the CDR3. Germline lookup yields CDR1 SGHDT and CDR2 YYEEEE. CDR3 in amino acids: CASSLLGGPTGYGYTF. In DNA, the CDR3 is TGTGCCAGCAGCCTCCTGGGGGGCCCCACGGGGTATGGCTACACCTTC.

This clonotype was observed a handful of times. The chain couples TRBV7-2 to TRBJ2-7, with a tentative D call TRBD2 (5 bases). Germline assignment: CDR1 SGHTA and CDR2 FQGNSA. This CDR3 comprises 14 residues. The V and J ends lost 4 bases and 5 bases respectively, with 15 bases between them. CDR3 residues: CASSSMGASDEQYF. CDR3 in DNA: TGTGCCAGCAGCTCCATGGGAGCTTCAGACGAGCAGTACTTC. Combining the CDR3 with reference TRBV7-2 and TRBJ2-7 gives the whole variable domain GAGVSQSPSNKVTEKGKDVELRCDPISGHTALYWYRQSLGQGLEFLIYFQGNSAPDKSGLPSDRFSAERTGGSVSTLTIQRTQQEDSAVYLCASSSMGASDEQYFGPGTRLTVT.

Turning to this clonotype: One junction end disagrees with the germline gene, perhaps due to a read error. The V and J genes are TRBV11-2 and TRBJ2-1, with D perhaps matching TRBD2 (6 bases). The V gene's germline CDR1 is SGHAT and CDR2 FQNNGV. The CDR3 contains 15 residues. In DNA, the CDR3 is TGTACCAGCAGCCCGCAGCGGGCGAGGGTCGATGAGCAGTTCTTC. Its translation is CTSSPQRARVDEQFF.

A few counts support this clonotype. V usage is TRBV20-1 and J usage is TRBJ1-6; D is unresolved. This CDR3 region has 15 residues. With 0 bases removed from V and 7 bases from J, the gap between germline ends came to 13 bases. Germline V gene lookup returns CDR1 DFQATT and CDR2 SNEGSKA (reference sequence). CDR3 DNA: TGCAGTGCTAGAGAACCGGGCCTTCAAAATTCACCCCTCCACTTT. Protein sequence: CSAREPGLQNSPLHF.

There are a few counts of this clonotype. The chain has TRBV27 and TRBJ2-4, with TRBD1 as a possible D gene (7 bases). V gave up 0 bases and J gave up 13 bases, with 16 bases separating them. CDR3 length: 14 residues. CDR1 and CDR2 from the germline V gene are MNHEY and SMNVEV (reference sequence). For the CDR3, the DNA is TGTGCCAGCAGTTTATCCCCCAGGGGGGAAGAGCAGTACTTC. As protein: CASSLSPRGEEQYF.